Listed below are T cell receptor beta chains from one sample, sequenced in a study of CD8 T cells in Susac syndrome. A single record per CDR3 protein comes from TCRdb applying MiXCR to the immunoSEQ multiplex PCR reads. The top ten hold 0.13% to 0.15% of the sample, which has about 120,000 distinct CDR3 sequences, around nine tenths seen once. Sequenced: CD4+ T cells from PBMCs. The receptors originated from a human donor in good health. Each CDR3 is given with its conserved first and last residue. D genes are given only for firm matches. Part of the rows lack a size; the others show once, few, many or a class for expanded clones.

D: NA; J: TRBJ2-1; V: TRBV6-2/TRBV6-3; size: NA; DNA: TGTGCCAGCAGTTTGCAGGGGCGCGGTGAGCAGTTCTTC; CDR3: CASSLQGRGEQFF
D: NA; J: TRBJ1-1; V: TRBV10-3; size: NA; DNA: TGTGCCATCACCGGGTCCGAGATGAACACTGAAGCTTTCTTT; CDR3: CAITGSEMNTEAFF
D: NA; J: TRBJ2-2; V: TRBV29-1; size: NA; DNA: TGCAGCGGAGACGATAACACCGGGGAGCTGTTTTTT; CDR3: CSGDDNTGELFF
D: TRBD2; J: TRBJ2-1; V: TRBV18; size: NA; DNA: TGTGCCAGCTCAATTACTACTTCGGGGGGCAATGAGCAGTTCTTC; CDR3: CASSITTSGGNEQFF
D: TRBD2; J: TRBJ2-2; V: TRBV7-2; size: NA; DNA: TGTGCCAGCACCCCAGATAGCGGGAGAACCGGGGAGCTGTTTTTT; CDR3: CASTPDSGRTGELFF
D: NA; J: TRBJ2-2; V: TRBV15; size: once; DNA: TGTGCCACCAGCAGGGCGCCGAACACCGGGGAGCTGTTTTTT; CDR3: CATSRAPNTGELFF
D: NA; J: TRBJ2-3; V: TRBV4-2; size: NA; DNA: TGTGCCAGCAGCCAAGCAGACAGTAGCACAGATACGCAGTATTTT; CDR3: CASSQADSSTDTQYF
D: NA; J: TRBJ2-7; V: TRBV19; size: few; DNA: TGTGCCAGTAGTGACGCGGACGAGCAGTACTTC; CDR3: CASSDADEQYF
D: NA; J: TRBJ2-1; V: TRBV4-1; size: NA; DNA: TGCGCCAGCAGCCAAGAAAGGGTCAGGCTCAACCGAGGCGATGAGCAGTTCTTC; CDR3: CASSQERVRLNRGDEQFF
D: NA; J: TRBJ2-7; V: TRBV6-2/TRBV6-3; size: NA; DNA: TGTGCCAGCAGCCAGCCTAATCGGGACTACGAGCAGTACTTC; CDR3: CASSQPNRDYEQYF
D: TRBD1; J: TRBJ1-2; V: TRBV5-8; size: NA; DNA: TGTGCCAGCGTTACCCGGGCGCAGGGGGCAGATGGCTACACCTTC; CDR3: CASVTRAQGADGYTF
D: NA; J: TRBJ2-7; V: TRBV7-9; size: NA; DNA: TGTGCCAGCAGCACCGAGGATTTCGGCTCCTACGAGCAGTACTTC; CDR3: CASSTEDFGSYEQYF
D: TRBD1; J: TRBJ2-7; V: TRBV5-1; size: NA; DNA: TGCGCCAGCAGCGGGGACAGCTTGTCCTACGAGCAGTACTTC; CDR3: CASSGDSLSYEQYF
D: NA; J: TRBJ1-2; V: TRBV6-5; size: NA; DNA: TGTGCCAGCAGTTTGAGCGGGTATGGCTACACCTTC; CDR3: CASSLSGYGYTF